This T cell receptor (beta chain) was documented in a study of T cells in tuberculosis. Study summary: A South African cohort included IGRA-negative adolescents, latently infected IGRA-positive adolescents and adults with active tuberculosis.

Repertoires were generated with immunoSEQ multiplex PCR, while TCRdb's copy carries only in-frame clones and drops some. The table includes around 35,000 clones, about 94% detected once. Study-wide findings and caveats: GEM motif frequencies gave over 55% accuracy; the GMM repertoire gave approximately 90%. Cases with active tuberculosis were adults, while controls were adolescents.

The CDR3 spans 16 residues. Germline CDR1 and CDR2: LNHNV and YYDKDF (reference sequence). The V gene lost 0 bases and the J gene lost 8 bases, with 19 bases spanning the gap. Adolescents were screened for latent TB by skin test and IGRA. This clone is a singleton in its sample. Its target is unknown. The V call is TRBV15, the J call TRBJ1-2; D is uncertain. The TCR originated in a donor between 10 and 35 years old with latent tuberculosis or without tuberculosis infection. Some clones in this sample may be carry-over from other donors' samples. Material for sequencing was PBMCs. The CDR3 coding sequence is TGTGCCACCAGCAGAGATCTGCCCCACTCGGTTCCAGGCTACACCTTC. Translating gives CATSRDLPHSVPGYTF.